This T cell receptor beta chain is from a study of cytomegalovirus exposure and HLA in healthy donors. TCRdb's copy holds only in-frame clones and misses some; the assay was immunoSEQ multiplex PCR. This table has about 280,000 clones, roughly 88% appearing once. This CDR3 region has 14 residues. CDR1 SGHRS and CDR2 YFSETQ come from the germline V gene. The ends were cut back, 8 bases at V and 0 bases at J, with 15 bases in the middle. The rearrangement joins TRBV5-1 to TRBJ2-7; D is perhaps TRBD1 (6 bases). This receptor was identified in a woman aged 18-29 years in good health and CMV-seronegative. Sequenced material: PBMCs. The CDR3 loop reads CASTDTGSSYEQYF. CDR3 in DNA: TGCGCCAGTACCGATACAGGGAGCTCCTACGAGCAGTACTTC.